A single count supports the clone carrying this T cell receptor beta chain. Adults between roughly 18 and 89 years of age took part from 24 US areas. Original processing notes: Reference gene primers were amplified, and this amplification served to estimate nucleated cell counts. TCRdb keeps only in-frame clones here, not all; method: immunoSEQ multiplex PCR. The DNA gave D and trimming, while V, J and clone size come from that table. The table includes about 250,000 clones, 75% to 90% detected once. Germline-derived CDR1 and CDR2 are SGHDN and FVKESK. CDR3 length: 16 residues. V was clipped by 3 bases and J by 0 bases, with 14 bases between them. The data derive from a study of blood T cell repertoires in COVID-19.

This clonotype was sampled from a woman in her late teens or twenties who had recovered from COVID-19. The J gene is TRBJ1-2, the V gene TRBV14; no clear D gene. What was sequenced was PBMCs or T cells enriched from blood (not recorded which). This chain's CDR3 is CASSQVGGRTNYGYTF. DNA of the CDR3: TGTGCCAGCAGCCAGGTGGGAGGGCGGACTAACTATGGCTACACCTTC.